Listed below are T cell receptor beta chains from one sample, sequenced in a study of blood T cell repertoires in COVID-19. Repertoires were generated with immunoSEQ multiplex PCR, while TCRdb's copy carries only in-frame clones and drops some. Of a few hundred thousand clones listed, less than 90% were seen once; the top ten hold 1.9%. Sequenced: peripheral blood. These receptor sequences come from a man in his forties or fifties with active or convalescent COVID-19. Both conserved end residues are part of each CDR3. A D gene is named only where the DNA matches it firmly. Rows give clone size only sometimes, using once, few, many, or a class for an expanded clone.

size: .; D: .; V: TRBV27; J: TRBJ2-7; CDR3: CASSARLSEQYF; DNA: TGTGCCAGCAGTGCCCGTTTGAGCGAGCAGTACTTC
size: .; D: .; V: TRBV5-4; J: TRBJ2-7; CDR3: CASSLALLGPSEQYF; DNA: TGTGCCAGCAGCTTGGCGTTATTGGGGCCCTCCGAGCAGTACTTC
size: .; D: .; V: TRBV27; J: TRBJ2-6; CDR3: CASTGRAGIGANVLTF; DNA: TGTGCCAGCACCGGTCGGGCAGGGATCGGGGCCAACGTCCTGACTTTC
size: .; D: TRBD1; V: TRBV5-4; J: TRBJ1-1; CDR3: CASSSPGTANTEAFF; DNA: TGTGCCAGCAGCTCACCCGGGACAGCTAACACTGAAGCTTTCTTT
size: .; D: .; V: TRBV7-9; J: TRBJ2-5; CDR3: CASSLGYASSGTQYF; DNA: TGTGCCAGCAGCTTAGGGTACGCGAGTAGCGGGACCCAGTACTTC
size: .; D: .; V: TRBV29-1; J: TRBJ1-1; CDR3: CSVEAQINTEAFF; DNA: TGCAGCGTTGAAGCTCAGATTAACACTGAAGCTTTCTTT
size: once; D: .; V: TRBV19; J: TRBJ1-6; CDR3: CASSPDFSPLHF; DNA: TGTGCCAGTTCACCGGACTTCTCACCCCTCCACTTT
size: .; D: .; V: TRBV9; J: TRBJ2-5; CDR3: CASSVGSSLETQYF; DNA: TGTGCCAGCAGCGTAGGTTCTAGCCTAGAGACCCAGTACTTC
size: .; D: TRBD1; V: TRBV5-4; J: TRBJ1-6; CDR3: CASSRTGNYNSPLHF; DNA: TGTGCCAGCAGCAGGACAGGGAACTATAATTCACCCCTCCACTTT
size: .; D: .; V: TRBV7-9; J: TRBJ1-6; CDR3: CASSLDQVYNSPLHF; DNA: TGTGCCAGCAGCTTAGATCAGGTTTATAATTCACCCCTCCACTTT
size: .; D: .; V: TRBV6-5; J: TRBJ2-7; CDR3: CASSHQGYEQYF; DNA: TGTGCCAGCAGTCACCAGGGCTACGAGCAGTACTTC
size: .; D: TRBD1; V: TRBV6-5; J: TRBJ1-5; CDR3: CASSPDRGPNQPQHF; DNA: TGTGCCAGCAGCCCCGACAGGGGGCCCAATCAGCCCCAGCATTTT
size: once; D: .; V: TRBV7-8; J: TRBJ1-1; CDR3: CASSFPGGDATEAFF; DNA: TGTGCCAGCAGCTTTCCGGGGGGCGATGCGACTGAAGCTTTCTTT
size: .; D: TRBD1; V: TRBV7-9; J: TRBJ2-7; CDR3: CASRLDRVSGEQYF; DNA: TGTGCCAGTAGACTGGACAGGGTGAGCGGCGAGCAGTACTTC
size: .; D: .; V: TRBV13; J: TRBJ1-1; CDR3: CASSFSGLEAFF; DNA: TGTGCCAGCAGCTTTTCGGGGTTGGAAGCTTTCTTT
size: .; D: TRBD1; V: TRBV3-1/TRBV3-2; J: TRBJ1-4; CDR3: CASSFDRDGEKLFF; DNA: TGTGCCAGCAGCTTTGACAGGGATGGGGAAAAACTGTTTTTT
size: .; D: .; V: TRBV27; J: TRBJ2-7; CDR3: CASSPQGYEQYF; DNA: TGTGCCAGCAGTCCACAGGGCTACGAGCAGTACTTC
size: .; D: .; V: TRBV28; J: TRBJ1-4; CDR3: CASSRGARVGEKLFF; DNA: TGTGCCAGCAGCCGGGGTGCAAGGGTGGGTGAAAAACTGTTTTTT
size: .; D: TRBD2; V: TRBV4-1; J: TRBJ2-1; CDR3: CASSPGLVYNEQFF; DNA: TGCGCCAGCAGCCCGGGACTAGTTTACAATGAGCAGTTCTTC
size: .; D: TRBD2; V: TRBV6-6; J: TRBJ2-5; CDR3: CASSYVGGSETQYF; DNA: TGTGCCAGCAGTTACGTCGGGGGGTCTGAGACCCAGTACTTC
size: .; D: TRBD1; V: TRBV5-3; J: TRBJ2-7; CDR3: CARSGTGTGGDHEQYF; DNA: TGTGCCAGAAGCGGTACCGGGACAGGGGGGGACCACGAGCAGTACTTC
size: .; D: .; V: TRBV2; J: TRBJ1-5; CDR3: CASSKGDQPQHF; DNA: TGTGCCAGCAGCAAGGGGGACCAGCCCCAGCATTTT
size: .; D: .; V: TRBV28; J: TRBJ2-7; CDR3: CASSRDNPTLHF; DNA: TGTGCCAGCAGCCGGGACAATCCCACGCTTCACTTC
size: few; D: .; V: TRBV9; J: TRBJ1-6; CDR3: CASSVDLSSYNSPLHF; DNA: TGTGCCAGCAGCGTAGATCTATCCTCCTATAATTCACCCCTCCACTTT
size: .; D: .; V: TRBV18; J: TRBJ1-6; CDR3: CASSPTSNSPLHF; DNA: TGTGCCAGCTCCCCTACTAGTAATTCACCCCTCCACTTT
size: .; D: .; V: TRBV30; J: TRBJ1-5; CDR3: CAWDSGGNQPQHF; DNA: TGTGCCTGGGACTCGGGGGGCAATCAGCCCCAGCATTTT
size: .; D: TRBD2; V: TRBV19; J: TRBJ2-1; CDR3: CASSRGGDNEQFF; DNA: TGTGCCAGTAGTAGGGGGGGGGACAATGAGCAGTTCTTC
size: .; D: .; V: TRBV18; J: TRBJ2-1; CDR3: CASSPFRGNHEQFF; DNA: TGTGCCAGCTCACCATTTAGGGGGAACCATGAGCAGTTCTTC
size: once; D: TRBD2; V: TRBV28; J: TRBJ2-1; CDR3: CASSSLSGRTRNEQFF; DNA: TGTGCCAGCAGTTCCCTTAGCGGGAGGACCCGCAATGAGCAGTTCTTC
size: .; D: TRBD1; V: TRBV19; J: TRBJ1-2; CDR3: CASTTTGTVYGYTF; DNA: TGTGCCAGTACCACGACCGGGACAGTCTATGGCTACACCTTC
size: .; D: TRBD2; V: TRBV5-1; J: TRBJ2-1; CDR3: CASSLSPSGGVSYNEQFF; DNA: TGCGCCAGCAGCTTGTCTCCTAGCGGGGGGGTCTCCTACAATGAGCAGTTCTTC
size: .; D: .; V: TRBV3-1/TRBV3-2; J: TRBJ1-6; CDR3: CASSRAGITPLHF; DNA: TGTGCCAGCAGCCGAGCAGGAATAACACCCCTCCACTTT
size: .; D: TRBD1; V: TRBV4-1; J: TRBJ1-2; CDR3: CASSHDRDWNYGYTF; DNA: TGCGCCAGCAGCCACGACAGGGACTGGAACTATGGCTACACCTTC
size: .; D: .; V: TRBV28; J: TRBJ2-2; CDR3: CASSLRRDSGGATGELFF; DNA: TGTGCCAGCAGTTTACGGAGGGACTCAGGGGGTGCCACCGGGGAGCTGTTTTTT
size: few; D: TRBD1; V: TRBV5-4; J: TRBJ1-3; CDR3: CASSLWTGAGNTIYF; DNA: TGTGCCAGCAGCCTATGGACAGGAGCTGGAAACACCATATATTTT
size: .; D: TRBD1; V: TRBV18; J: TRBJ1-4; CDR3: CASSPLDRGNEKLFF; DNA: TGTGCCAGCTCACCACTTGACAGGGGAAATGAAAAACTGTTTTTT
size: once; D: .; V: TRBV5-6; J: TRBJ2-1; CDR3: CASSFSEVFGGKQFF; DNA: TGTGCCAGCAGCTTTTCAGAGGTTTTTGGAGGGAAACAGTTCTTC
size: few; D: TRBD1; V: TRBV7-3; J: TRBJ2-3; CDR3: CASSPYSGTGSDTQYF; DNA: TGTGCCAGCAGCCCGTACTCCGGGACAGGGTCAGATACGCAGTATTTT
size: once; D: TRBD1; V: TRBV29-1; J: TRBJ1-5; CDR3: CSVDTDRGAIYQPQHF; DNA: TGCAGCGTTGACACCGACAGGGGCGCGATCTATCAGCCCCAGCATTTT
size: .; D: .; V: TRBV4-1; J: TRBJ1-5; CDR3: CASSQKIPTKGEQPQHF; DNA: TGCGCCAGCAGCCAGAAAATCCCGACCAAAGGAGAGCAGCCCCAGCATTTT
size: .; D: .; V: TRBV13; J: TRBJ2-1; CDR3: CASSLSSLAIPNEQFF; DNA: TGTGCCAGCAGCTTATCGAGTCTAGCGATACCAAATGAGCAGTTCTTC
size: .; D: .; V: TRBV7-9; J: TRBJ1-6; CDR3: CASSAQGDSPLHF; DNA: TGTGCCAGCAGCGCACAGGGAGATTCACCCCTCCACTTT
size: .; D: .; V: TRBV28; J: TRBJ1-5; CDR3: CASSPGGERNQPQHF; DNA: TGTGCCAGCAGTCCCGGGGGTGAGCGCAATCAGCCCCAGCATTTT
size: .; D: TRBD1; V: TRBV6-1; J: TRBJ1-5; CDR3: CASSENRAGTGGWRPQHF; DNA: TGTGCCAGCAGTGAGAATAGGGCTGGGACAGGGGGATGGCGGCCCCAGCATTTT
size: .; D: .; V: TRBV6-5; J: TRBJ1-1; CDR3: CASTGRNTEAFF; DNA: TGTGCCAGCACGGGGAGGAACACTGAAGCTTTCTTT
size: .; D: .; V: TRBV27; J: TRBJ1-6; CDR3: CASSPSDSAGSPLHF; DNA: TGTGCCAGCAGCCCTTCGGACAGTGCCGGTTCACCCCTCCACTTT
size: .; D: TRBD1; V: TRBV5-1; J: TRBJ1-1; CDR3: CASSFATGGQNTEAFF; DNA: TGCGCCAGCAGCTTTGCGACAGGGGGGCAGAACACTGAAGCTTTCTTT
size: .; D: .; V: TRBV7-2; J: TRBJ1-2; CDR3: CASRLGAPGYGYTF; DNA: TGTGCCAGCAGGTTGGGGGCGCCGGGTTATGGCTACACCTTC
size: .; D: .; V: TRBV9; J: TRBJ2-5; CDR3: CASSVDPGRETQYF; DNA: TGTGCCAGCAGCGTAGATCCGGGGAGAGAGACCCAGTACTTC
size: once; D: .; V: TRBV5-4; J: TRBJ2-2; CDR3: CASSREGNTGELFF; DNA: TGTGCCAGCAGCCGTGAGGGGAACACCGGGGAGCTGTTTTTT
size: .; D: .; V: TRBV29-1; J: TRBJ2-5; CDR3: CSVQQGLGETQYF; DNA: TGCAGCGTTCAACAGGGATTAGGAGAGACCCAGTACTTC
size: .; D: .; V: TRBV18; J: TRBJ1-1; CDR3: CASSRTQELNTEAFF; DNA: TGTGCCAGCTCCCGGACACAGGAACTGAACACTGAAGCTTTCTTT
size: .; D: .; V: TRBV2; J: TRBJ1-1; CDR3: CASSESVRAMNTEAFF; DNA: TGTGCCAGCAGTGAGTCGGTCAGGGCCATGAACACTGAAGCTTTCTTT
size: .; D: .; V: TRBV12-5; J: TRBJ1-3; CDR3: CASGPLGTGNTIYF; DNA: TGTGCTAGTGGTCCGCTCGGTACTGGAAACACCATATATTTT
size: .; D: TRBD2; V: TRBV13; J: TRBJ2-2; CDR3: CASSFGLAATGELFF; DNA: TGTGCCAGCAGCTTTGGACTAGCGGCCACCGGGGAGCTGTTTTTT
size: .; D: TRBD1; V: TRBV29-1; J: TRBJ1-1; CDR3: CSVQGQPNTEAFF; DNA: TGCAGCGTCCAGGGACAGCCGAACACTGAAGCTTTCTTT